One and the same sample provided the 3 T cell receptor beta chains below, sequenced in a study of blood T cell repertoires in COVID-19. Using immunoSEQ multiplex PCR, the repertoire was profiled, and TCRdb retains in-frame clones only, with some absent. Among 150,000 to 200,000 clones listed, approximately 90% were seen once. Sequencing was carried out using peripheral blood. The receptor source for this set is a man aged 18 to 30 with active or convalescent COVID-19.

This clone was seen a single time. The V call is TRBV28, the J call TRBJ2-1; D may be TRBD1 (5 bases). Trimming pared 6 bases from V and 2 bases from J, leaving 20 bases between. CDR1 is MDHEN and CDR2 is SYDVKM in the germline V gene. CDR3 length: 17 residues. The DNA of the CDR3 is TGTGCCAGCAGCTCAGAACAGGTTTCAGGCCCCTACAATGAGCAGTTCTTC. Residues: CASSSEQVSGPYNEQFF.

This clone was recorded only once. This chain joins TRBV2 and TRBJ2-4; D possibly corresponds to TRBD2 (5 bases). Trimming shortened V by 8 bases and J by 0 bases, and 11 bases separated the two germline ends. From germline, CDR1 is SNHLY and CDR2 FYNNEI. The CDR3 contains 14 residues. The chain's CDR3 is CASGGLTAKNIQYF. As DNA, the CDR3 is TGTGCCAGCGGAGGTCTGACAGCCAAAAACATTCAGTACTTC.

V usage is TRBV9 and J usage is TRBJ1-2, with D perhaps matching TRBD1 (6 bases). V was clipped by 3 bases and J by 7 bases, with 16 bases between them. This CDR3 comprises 14 residues. The germline V gene encodes CDR1 SGDLS and CDR2 YYNGEE. CDR3 sequence (DNA): TGTGCCAGCAGCGGTAGACAGGTTTCCTTTGGCTACACCTTC. Protein product: CASSGRQVSFGYTF.